The 16 T cell receptor beta chains listed next were all sequenced from one sample in a study of T cell repertoires in cytomegalovirus infection. TCRdb re-analysed the reads in MiXCR, keeping a single row per CDR3 protein. Among roughly 700,000 distinct CDR3 sequences, around a third were seen once, and the ten largest hold 15% to 20%. The antigens of these receptors remain unknown. The sample here was cultured PBMCs, taken from culture after CMV antigen stimulation. Source of these receptors: a human donor in good health (CMV status not recorded). Some clones in this sample may be carry-over from other donors' samples.

This clonotype appeared many times. This rearrangement joins TRBV7-2 to TRBJ1-5, with unresolved D. The CDR3 is made up of 15 amino acids. Germline CDR1 and CDR2: SGHTA and FQGNSA. The V end lost 6 bases, the J end lost 0 bases, and 12 bases lay between the germline ends. The CDR3 protein is CASSPYRASNQPQHF. CDR3 nucleotides: TGTGCCAGCAGTCCATACAGAGCTAGCAATCAGCCCCAGCATTTT.

The genes are TRBV10-3 and TRBJ1-3, with D unclear. There are 17 residues in the CDR3. The V gene's germline CDR1 is ENHRY and CDR2 SYGVKD. V lost 5 bases, J lost 0 bases, and 17 bases lay in between. The CDR3 DNA follows: TGTGCCATCAGTCGGGCAGAAAAAAGACTCTCTGGAAACACCATATATTTT. Residues: CAISRAEKRLSGNTIYF.

This clonotype has more than one count but fewer than ten. The rearrangement uses TRBV19 and TRBJ1-2, with D possibly being TRBD1 (5 bases). Germline V gives CDR1 LNHDA, CDR2 SQIVND (reference sequence). CDR3 length: 13 residues. V was pared by 8 bases and J by 2 bases, with 12 bases between. This CDR3 is CASSRGLNYGYTF. As DNA, the CDR3 is TGTGCCAGTTCAAGGGGACTGAACTATGGCTACACCTTC.

This chain uses TRBV20-1 with TRBJ2-1; D remains unclear. The CDR3 spans 20 residues. V was clipped by 1 base and J by 0 bases, with 25 bases between them. Per germline, CDR1 DFQATT and CDR2 SNEGSKA (reference sequence). The CDR3 protein is CSARVWEYDTESSSYNEQFF. Here the CDR3 DNA reads TGCAGTGCTAGAGTTTGGGAATACGACACGGAAAGCAGCTCCTACAATGAGCAGTTCTTC.

The chain joins TRBV7-9 to TRBJ2-7, with D perhaps matching TRBD1 or TRBD2 (5 bases each). Looked up from germline, CDR1 is SEHNR and CDR2 is FQNEAQ (reference sequence). The V gene lost 0 bases and the J gene lost 0 bases, with 12 bases spanning the gap. This CDR3 is 16 amino acids long. The CDR3 here is CASSLAGTESSYEQYF. Written as DNA, the CDR3 is TGTGCCAGCAGCTTAGCCGGGACCGAGAGCTCCTACGAGCAGTACTTC.

This clonotype was found a few times. A read error may produce the germline difference seen at one junction end. The chain has TRBV13 and TRBJ2-7, with D unresolved. The CDR3 spans 14 residues. Germline CDR1 reads PRHDT; CDR2 reads FYEKMQ (reference sequence). For the CDR3, the DNA is TGCGCCAGCAGCACCCTACTCGGAAGCTACGAGCAGTACTTC. This translates into CASSTLLGSYEQYF. The full variable domain, completed using reference TRBV13 and TRBJ2-7, is AAGVIQSPRHLIKEKRETATLKCYPIPRHDTVYWYQQGPGQDPQFLISFYEKMQSDKGSIPDRFSAQQFSDYHSELNMSSLELGDSALYFCASSTLLGSYEQYFGPGTRLTVT.

The chain has TRBV20-1 and TRBJ2-1; 14 bases align to TRBD2. In germline, CDR1 is DFQATT, CDR2 SNEGSKA (reference sequence). CDR3 length: 17 residues. V dropped 6 bases and J dropped 2; count of bases not matched to a gene: 9. The CDR3 reads CSASSRGLAGAYNEQFF. The CDR3 coding sequence is TGCAGTGCCTCTTCGCGGGGACTAGCGGGAGCCTACAATGAGCAGTTCTTC.

CDR3 sequence reads: CSATPVRESSYNEQFF. The CDR3 DNA follows: TGCAGTGCTACCCCGGTCAGGGAATCATCCTACAATGAGCAGTTCTTC. The chain couples TRBV20-1 to TRBJ2-1, with D perhaps TRBD1 (5 bases). Deletions cut 4 bases from V and 1 base from J, with 17 bases between. Germline-derived CDR1 and CDR2 are DFQATT and SNEGSKA (reference sequence). This CDR3 region has 16 residues.

This clonotype is a singleton in its sample. The chain has TRBV25-1 and TRBJ2-3; tentative D call: TRBD1 (6 bases). V dropped 10 bases and J dropped 0 bases, with 11 bases sitting between them. Germline-derived CDR1 and CDR2 are MGHDK and SYGVNS. There are 13 residues in the CDR3. CDR3 region: CATRTVSTDTQYF. The CDR3 DNA reads TGTGCCACCCGGACAGTGAGCACAGATACGCAGTATTTT.

This clonotype was observed a handful of times. J is TRBJ1-1 and V is TRBV4-1, with D possibly TRBD1 on 5 matching bases. Germline assignment: CDR1 MGHRA and CDR2 YSYEKL. The CDR3 is 14 residues long. Deletions cut 0 bases from V and 1 base from J, with 6 bases between. CDR3 sequence reads: CASSQDTGNTEAFF. CDR3 DNA: TGCGCCAGCAGCCAAGATACAGGGAACACTGAAGCTTTCTTT.

The V and J genes are TRBV11-2 and TRBJ2-1; 8 bases map to TRBD2. Trimming took 2 bases from V and 3 from J; bases not matched to a gene: 6. This CDR3 comprises 16 residues. The germline V gene has CDR1 SGHAT and CDR2 FQNNGV. In DNA form, the CDR3 reads TGTGCCAGCAGCTTAAGGAGCGGGAGACTCTACAATGAGCAGTTCTTC. This gives the protein CASSLRSGRLYNEQFF.

There are a few counts of this clonotype. V usage is TRBV29-1 and J usage is TRBJ1-4; D gene unclear. The germline gives CDR1 SQVTM, CDR2 ANQGSEA. This CDR3 has 11 residues. Deletions cut 6 bases from V and 4 bases from J, with 6 bases between. The CDR3 is CSVRDNEKLFF. The CDR3 region has the DNA TGCAGCGTACGTGATAATGAAAAACTGTTTTTT.

This chain links TRBV6-6 with TRBJ2-7; D is possibly TRBD1 (6 bases). Germline CDR1 is MNHNY and CDR2 is SVGAGI (reference sequence). The CDR3 length is 13 residues. The V end was cut by 7 bases, the J end by 0 bases, with 10 bases between. CDR3 DNA sequence: TGTGCCAGCATGGACAGATTCTCCTACGAGCAGTACTTC. It encodes CASMDRFSYEQYF.

The V and J genes are TRBV19 and TRBJ1-5; D is possibly TRBD1 (6 bases). Germline CDR1 and CDR2: LNHDA and SQIVND (reference sequence). V lost 5 bases and J 0 bases, leaving 20 bases between the germline ends. There are 18 residues in the CDR3. The CDR3 DNA reads as TGTGCCAGTAGTCCCGGACAGCTAAGAAGTTATAGCAATCAGCCCCAGCATTTT. This translates into CASSPGQLRSYSNQPQHF.

The rearrangement joins TRBV7-2 to TRBJ1-1; D gene ambiguous. The V end lost 0 bases, the J end lost 4 bases, and 9 bases lay between the germline ends. CDR1 and CDR2 (germline): SGHTA, FQGNSA. The CDR3 extends over 14 amino acids. CDR3 sequence reads: CASSLAGEGTEAFF. DNA for the CDR3: TGTGCCAGCAGCTTAGCTGGGGAGGGCACTGAAGCTTTCTTT.

This clonotype was detected only a few times. The chain links TRBV7-2 to TRBJ2-7; 14 nucleotides match TRBD2. V trimming: 5 bases; J trimming: 6 bases; junction bases outside the gene matches: 9. Germline lookup yields CDR1 SGHTA and CDR2 FQGNSA. This CDR3 region has 16 residues. The CDR3 sequence is CASSPKGLAGVGEQYF. DNA of the CDR3: TGTGCCAGCAGCCCGAAGGGACTAGCGGGAGTAGGCGAGCAGTACTTC.